The 11 T cell receptor beta chains reported below all come from one sample, sequenced in a study of early T cells in non-severe SARS-CoV-2 infection. TCRdb processed the 5' RACE reads anew with MiXCR; each CDR3 protein has one entry. The table shows under 35,000 distinct CDR3 sequences, with about 2.9% occurring only once. Source material: whole blood. These receptors came from an adult who was a healthcare worker with PCR-confirmed SARS-CoV-2 infection or an uninfected control (not recorded which).

This clonotype was observed at least ten times. The CDR3 loop reads CASRGEETQYF. CDR3 nucleotide sequence: TGTGCCAGCCGGGGGGAAGAGACCCAGTACTTC. The rearrangement uses TRBV6-1 and TRBJ2-5; 7 bases fit TRBD2. Germline V gene lookup returns CDR1 MNHNS and CDR2 SASEGT. V lost 8 bases to trimming and J lost 3 bases; unmatched junction nucleotides: 0. CDR3 length: 11 amino acids.

This clonotype has at least ten counts. The chain couples TRBV6-6 to TRBJ1-2; TRBD1 aligns across 11 bases. From germline, CDR1 is MNHNY and CDR2 SVGAGI (reference sequence). The CDR3 is 14 residues long. Trimming at V came to 6 bases and at J to 8 bases, leaving 8 bases not matched to a gene. CDR3 DNA: TGTGCCAGCAGCCCCCCGGGACAGGGGGACGGCTACACCTTC. Translating gives CASSPPGQGDGYTF.

This clonotype was observed many times. The gene calls are TRBV7-8 and TRBJ1-5; a weak D match, TRBD1 (5 bases). V was clipped by 5 bases and J by 6 bases, with 17 bases between them. Germline V gene lookup returns CDR1 SGHVS and CDR2 FQNEAQ. This CDR3 is built from 15 residues. The CDR3 loop reads CASSQRRGPSQPQHF. The CDR3 bases are TGTGCCAGCAGCCAGCGGAGGGGACCTAGTCAGCCCCAGCATTTT. Filled out from reference TRBV7-8 and TRBJ1-5, the complete variable domain reads GAGVSQSPRYKVAKRGQDVALRCDPISGHVSLFWYQQALGQGPEFLTYFQNEAQLDKSGLPSDRFFAERPEGSVSTLKIQRTQQEDSAVYLCASSQRRGPSQPQHFGDGTRLSIL.

This clonotype appeared many times. The V call is TRBV12-3 or TRBV12-4, the J call TRBJ2-5; the match to TRBD2 covers 12 bases. V lost 5 bases to trimming and J lost 3 bases; unmatched junction nucleotides: 1. The CDR3 consists of 14 residues. The CDR3 sequence is CASSRTSGEETQYF. The CDR3 DNA is TGTGCCAGCAGTAGGACTAGCGGGGAAGAGACCCAGTACTTC.

This clonotype appeared many times. V usage is TRBV29-1 and J usage is TRBJ2-5, with D possibly matching TRBD1 (7 bases). The germline gives CDR1 SQVTM, CDR2 ANQGSEA. V lost 7 bases and J 4 bases, leaving 22 bases between the germline ends. The CDR3 length is 15 residues. In nucleotides, the CDR3 is TGCAGCGGGCTAACCGCAGGGGGGCGCGGAGAGACCCAGTACTTC. This codes for CSGLTAGGRGETQYF. The variable domain in full, completed from reference TRBV29-1 and TRBJ2-5, reads SAVISQKPSRDICQRGTSLTIQCQVDSQVTMMFWYRQQPGQSLTLIATANQGSEATYESGFVIDKFPISRPNLTFSTLTVSNMSPEDSSIYLCSGLTAGGRGETQYFGPGTRLLVL.

This clonotype was observed many times. The V call is TRBV20-1, the J call TRBJ2-1; D call uncertain. V was cut by 6 bases and J by 5 bases, with 5 bases left in between. Looked up from germline, CDR1 is DFQATT and CDR2 is SNEGSKA (reference sequence). This CDR3 has 10 amino acids. CDR3 loop: CSALNNEQFF. The CDR3 coding sequence is TGCAGTGCCTTAAACAATGAGCAGTTCTTC.

This clonotype was counted at least ten times. The chain links TRBV7-9 to TRBJ2-1; D possibly corresponds to TRBD1 (6 bases). The CDR3 extends over 13 amino acids. The ends were cut back, 2 bases at V and 10 bases at J, with 12 bases in the middle. CDR1 SEHNR and CDR2 FQNEAQ come from the germline V gene (reference sequence). CDR3 loop: CASSLTQGREQFF. CDR3 coding DNA: TGTGCCAGCAGCTTAACACAGGGAAGGGAGCAGTTCTTC.

The table lists this clonotype with many counts. The V call is TRBV3-1, the J call TRBJ2-2; 8 bases are shared with TRBD1. V lost 7 bases to trimming and J lost 7 bases; unmatched junction nucleotides: 8. Germline CDR1 and CDR2: LGHDT and YNNKEL (reference sequence). This CDR3 is built from 14 residues. The CDR3 here is CASTQIGQGGELFF. CDR3 bases: TGTGCCAGCACTCAAATTGGACAGGGCGGGGAGCTGTTTTTT.

This clonotype was seen repeatedly, ten times or more. The chain is built from TRBV18 and TRBJ2-1; 8 bases align to TRBD1. V lost 2 bases, J lost 12 bases, and 6 bases stayed unmatched. Germline CDR1 is KGHSH and CDR2 is LQKENI. This CDR3 region has 13 residues. The CDR3 nucleotides are TGTGCCAGCTCACCAAACGACAGGGGCGGGCAGTTCTTC. This gives the protein CASSPNDRGGQFF. The full variable domain, its missing parts supplied by reference TRBV18 and TRBJ2-1, is NAGVMQNPRHLVRRRGQEARLRCSPMKGHSHVYWYRQLPEEGLKFMVYLQKENIIDESGMPKERFSAEFPKEGPSILRIQQVVRGDSAAYFCASSPNDRGGQFFGPGTRLTVL.

Many counts were recorded for this clonotype. The V gene is TRBV5-1, the J gene TRBJ2-7; 8 bases are a match to TRBD2. The ends lost 4 bases at V and 6 bases at J; junction bases unmatched: 9. This CDR3 has 14 amino acids. Germline V gives CDR1 SGHRS, CDR2 YFSETQ. The CDR3 here is CASSPMAGGVEQYV. The CDR3 nucleotides read TGCGCCAGCAGCCCGATGGCGGGAGGTGTCGAGCAGTACGTC.

In its sample, this clonotype was seen a few times. The genes are TRBV7-8 and TRBJ1-1, with D possibly TRBD1 on 5 matching bases. CDR1 and CDR2 from the germline V gene are SGHVS and FQNEAQ. V lost 5 bases to trimming and J lost 3 bases, with 10 bases between them. The CDR3 consists of 13 residues. This CDR3 is CASSPGQYTEAFF. In DNA, the CDR3 is TGTGCCAGCAGCCCAGGGCAGTACACTGAAGCTTTCTTT.